This T cell receptor (beta chain) originates from a study of CXCR3-negative and CXCR3-positive naive CD8 T cells (dated by TCRdb to the late 2010s). Broadly, across the study: In total, 120 million to 150 million TRB reads were obtained, which works out to roughly 1.5 +/- 0.3 million reads per library. Data from roughly twelve donors, pooled across two independent experiments, went into the diversity and physicochemical repertoire analyses. TRBV-TRBJ cluster analysis included naive subsets from a handful of donors and memory cells from 3 donors.

The CDR3 covers 13 residues, taking in both the cysteine and the phenylalanine. This entry has no DNA. CDR1 is given as SGHRS and CDR2 as YFSETQ, both from the germline V gene. The research as a whole found: Because surface CD5, which is linked to self-reactivity in mice, was comparable between the naive subsets, TCR interaction strength was also inferred from the physicochemical properties of TRB CDR3s. Naive CXCR3-negative and CXCR3-positive cells from the same donor showed similar TRBV-TRBJ usage, whereas memory cells showed distinct patterns. Both naive subsets had comparably high repertoire diversity, while memory CD8+ T cells had much lower repertoire diversity. TRB CDR3s from CXCR3-positive naive cells showed higher hydrophobicity (lower Kidera factor 4), lower energy, and higher strength and volume indices than CXCR3-negative naive cells. Because CXCR3 expression was partially decreased after cryopreservation, freshly isolated PBMCs were used for most assays.

TCRdb shows the sequencer as NextSeq 550. The Human TCR Profiling Kit (MiLaboratory) was used to make UMI-labeled 5' RACE TRB cDNA libraries. cDNA synthesis used the entire amount of extracted RNA, and PCR amplification then used the entire amount of cDNA produced. Libraries were prepared in parallel using an identical number of PCR cycles. Processing in the source paper ran as follows. With a minimum of two reads required per UMI, MIGEC and MiXCR pulled out about 49,000 +/- 11,000 unique UMI-labeled TRB cDNA molecules from each library. On average, approximately 40,000 +/- 10,000 functional in-frame TRB CDR3 nucleotide clonotypes lacking stop codons were found per library. Diversity metrics, including normalized Shannon-Wiener and Chao1, were computed in VDJtools after downsampling to 5000 UMI-labeled TRB molecules per sample. For the central five CDR3 residues, VDJtools calculated physicochemical properties weighted by clonotype size, namely interaction energy, strength, volume and Kidera factor 4. The reads underwent TCRdb reprocessing, giving one record for each CDR3 protein sequence and no DNA. For this entry, the V and J calls and clone size follow TCRdb and not the study's own pipeline. The table for this sample lists 150,000 to 180,000 distinct CDR3 sequences. The ten largest clones take up around 0.5% of the sample.

For each CD8+ T cell subset, flow sorting was done in triplicate, and about 300,000 cells per subset went directly into RLT lysis buffer. Naive CD8+ T cells were defined stringently as CD45RO-CCR7+CD27+CD95- to exclude memory contaminants. Standard density gradient centrifugation was used to isolate peripheral blood mononuclear cells from buffy coats. A FACSAria III was used to flow-sort naive CXCR3-negative and CXCR3-positive CD8+ T cells. An RNeasy Mini Kit was used to extract total RNA from the sorted cells. About this clonotype: The antigen this receptor binds is unknown.

Input material: naive CXCR3+ CD8+ T cells from blood. The cell subset or site label of this sample denotes: CD45RO-CCR7+CD27+CD95- naive CD8+ T cells expressing CXCR3 (TNR3+). The receptor was derived from a human donor in good health. Some clones in this sample may be carry-over from other donors' samples. This chain is built from TRBV5-1 and TRBJ1-1; TCRdb names TRBD1, which stays unverified in the absence of DNA. The CDR3 reads as follows: CASSGAGGAEAFF.